This T cell receptor (beta chain) emerged from a study of blood T cell repertoires in COVID-19. The CDR3 is 17 amino acids. V shed 0 bases, J shed 8 bases, and the junction held 12 bases outside the gene matches. The germline gives CDR1 SGDLS, CDR2 YYNGEE. Using immunoSEQ multiplex PCR, the repertoire was profiled, and TCRdb retains in-frame clones only, with some absent. The sample has over 300,000 clones; around 85% are singletons. The sample comprised PBMCs or T cells enriched from blood (not recorded which). J is TRBJ1-4 and V is TRBV9; 8 bases align to TRBD1. The TCR was taken from a young man who had recovered from COVID-19. CDR3 in DNA: TGTGCCAGCAGCGTAGGGGGCGGCAGGGGGCTTCGGGAAAAACTGTTTTTT. Amino acids: CASSVGGGRGLREKLFF.